Below are 18 T cell receptor beta chains sequenced from a single sample in a study of blood T cell repertoires in COVID-19. The assay was immunoSEQ multiplex PCR, and TCRdb's table has in-frame clones only and misses some. The sample has 25,000 to 35,000 clones; over 75% are singletons. The sample taken for sequencing was peripheral blood. These TCRs come from a human donor in a cohort sampled during active COVID-19.

This clone appeared a single time. The J gene is TRBJ1-6, the V gene TRBV2; D might be TRBD1 (5 bases). CDR1 and CDR2 (germline): SNHLY, FYNNEI. The CDR3 consists of 13 residues. The ends were cut back, 8 bases at V and 10 bases at J, with 15 bases in the middle. The CDR3: CASPRAFGSPLHF. DNA for the CDR3: TGTGCCAGCCCCAGGGCCTTCGGGTCACCCCTCCACTTT.

This clone was observed a handful of times. This chain uses TRBV18 with TRBJ2-7; D gene uncertain. Germline CDR1 reads KGHSH; CDR2 reads LQKENI. Trimming left V 3 bases short and J 6 bases short, with 12 bases between. The CDR3 length is 13 residues. Here the CDR3 DNA reads TGTGCCAGCTCACCTCCAGACGAGCGCGAGCAGTACTTC. As protein: CASSPPDEREQYF.

The chain employs TRBV5-1 and TRBJ2-7, with a possible D match to TRBD1 (6 bases). The CDR3 extends over 15 amino acids. Germline V gene lookup returns CDR1 SGHRS and CDR2 YFSETQ. V was trimmed by 0 bases and J by 2 bases, leaving 12 bases between them. In DNA, the CDR3 is TGCGCCAGCAGCTTGGAGGTTCGGACAGCCTACGAGCAGTACTTC. This encodes CASSLEVRTAYEQYF.

This sequence joins TRBV6-1 and TRBJ2-7; D remains ambiguous. Trimming stripped 3 bases from V and 3 bases from J, with 6 bases between. Germline values: CDR1 MNHNS, CDR2 SASEGT. The CDR3 totals 12 residues. CDR3 region: CASSDKSYEQYF. The DNA of the CDR3 is TGTGCCAGCAGTGACAAGAGCTACGAGCAGTACTTC.

The rearrangement links TRBV29-1 to TRBJ1-2, with TRBD1 matching over 9 bases. V was pared by 7 bases and J by 8 bases, with 11 bases of the junction left unmatched. The germline gives CDR1 SQVTM, CDR2 ANQGSEA. The CDR3 has 13 amino acids. Written as DNA, the CDR3 is TGCAGCGAAACCGGGACAGGGAATGAAGGCTACACCTTC. Translation: CSETGTGNEGYTF. The full variable domain, completed using reference TRBV29-1 and TRBJ1-2, is SAVISQKPSRDICQRGTSLTIQCQVDSQVTMMFWYRQQPGQSLTLIATANQGSEATYESGFVIDKFPISRPNLTFSTLTVSNMSPEDSSIYLCSETGTGNEGYTFGSGTRLTVV.

The chain joins TRBV14 to TRBJ1-4; unclear D gene. This CDR3 has 15 amino acids. Germline loops: CDR1 SGHDN, CDR2 FVKESK. Trimming shortened V by 0 bases and J by 13 bases, and 18 bases separated the two germline ends. CDR3 in DNA: TGTGCCAGCAGCCAAGACGGAGCACCCCACCTCATACTGTTTTTT. Its protein product is CASSQDGAPHLILFF. Complete variable domain (other parts from reference TRBV14 and TRBJ1-4): EAGVTQFPSHSVIEKGQTVTLRCDPISGHDNLYWYRRVMGKEIKFLLHFVKESKQDESGMPNNRFLAERTGGTYSTLKVQPAELEDSGVYFCASSQDGAPHLILFFGSGTQLSVL.

The V and J genes are TRBV28 and TRBJ1-2; TRBD1 might be the D (5 bases). Trimming stripped 4 bases from V and 3 bases from J, with 18 bases between. The germline CDR1 and CDR2 sequences are MDHEN and SYDVKM. The CDR3 has 16 amino acids. The DNA of the CDR3 is TGTGCCAGCAGTTCATCGGGACCGGGGGTGGACTATGGCTACACCTTC. Its translation is CASSSSGPGVDYGYTF.

The chain carries TRBV6-4 and TRBJ2-1, with 8 nucleotides matching TRBD2. V trimming: 0 bases; J trimming: 0 bases; junction bases outside the gene matches: 10. Germline-derived CDR1 and CDR2 are MRHNA and SNTAGT. The CDR3 consists of 19 residues. The DNA of the CDR3 is TGTGCCAGCAGTGACTCGAGTCGGGAGGGAGGGAGCTCCTACAATGAGCAGTTCTTC. This sequence encodes CASSDSSREGGSSYNEQFF.

This chain links TRBV29-1 with TRBJ2-1; D is perhaps TRBD2 (6 bases). The CDR3 has 15 residues. Germline V gene sequence: CDR1 SQVTM, CDR2 ANQGSEA. The V end was cut by 7 bases, the J end by 6 bases, with 22 bases between. Written as DNA, the CDR3 is TGCAGCGCCCGGGACTCCCGTTCGGTTAGCAATGAGCAGTTCTTC. Its protein is CSARDSRSVSNEQFF.

The chain recombines TRBV4-1 with TRBJ2-3, with D unresolved. Between the trimmed V and J ends, which lost 0 bases and 6 bases, there was a span of 4 bases. From germline, CDR1 is MGHRA and CDR2 YSYEKL. CDR3 length: 12 amino acids. CDR3 residues: CASSQDMDTQYF. CDR3 nucleotide sequence: TGCGCCAGCAGCCAAGATATGGATACGCAGTATTTT.

This clone was seen just once. The rearrangement links TRBV6-5 to TRBJ2-2; tentatively, D is TRBD2 (6 bases). Germline V lookup: CDR1 MNHEY, CDR2 SVGAGI. The CDR3 covers 15 residues. Trimming shortened V by 2 bases and J by 6 bases, and 13 bases separated the two germline ends. CDR3: CASSYTMGGPGELFF. CDR3 bases: TGTGCCAGCAGTTACACTATGGGGGGACCCGGGGAGCTGTTTTTT.

V usage is TRBV24-1 and J usage is TRBJ2-3, with TRBD2 identical over 8 bases. The CDR3 contains 16 residues. Looked up from germline, CDR1 is KGHDR and CDR2 is SFDVKD. J lost 0 bases, V lost 4 bases, and 5 bases had no gene match. The CDR3 sequence is CATSDETSASTDTQYF. CDR3 bases: TGTGCCACCAGTGACGAGACTAGCGCTAGCACAGATACGCAGTATTTT.

The CDR3 reads CASSAGSSYEQYF. The CDR3 bases are TGCGCCAGCAGCGCGGGGAGCTCCTACGAGCAGTACTTC. V usage is TRBV5-1 and J usage is TRBJ2-7; D is possibly TRBD2 (6 bases). Germline lookup yields CDR1 SGHRS and CDR2 YFSETQ. The CDR3 has 13 amino acids. Deletions cut 4 bases from V and 0 bases from J, with 8 bases between.

CDR3 region: CASSGGLAGGETQYF. CDR3 bases: TGTGCCAGCAGCGGGGGACTAGCGGGGGGAGAGACCCAGTACTTC. The chain has TRBV7-2 and TRBJ2-5, with 15 bases that match TRBD2. After removal of 5 bases from V and 4 bases from J, the junction contained 2 bases not matched to a gene. This CDR3 contains 15 residues. Germline lookup yields CDR1 SGHTA and CDR2 FQGNSA. The full variable domain, with the rest looked up from reference TRBV7-2 and TRBJ2-5, is GAGVSQSPSNKVTEKGKDVELRCDPISGHTALYWYRQSLGQGLEFLIYFQGNSAPDKSGLPSDRFSAERTGGSVSTLTIQRTQQEDSAVYLCASSGGLAGGETQYFGPGTRLLVL.

The chain uses TRBV7-9 and TRBJ2-4, with a tentative D call TRBD1 (5 bases). V was trimmed by 2 bases and J by 2 bases, leaving 19 bases between them. CDR3 length equals 18 residues. CDR1 is SEHNR, CDR2 FQNEAQ, per germline (reference sequence). In DNA form, the CDR3 reads TGTGCCAGCAGCTTACTGCAGGGAAAGTCGGTCCCCAAAAACATTCAGTACTTC. This codes for CASSLLQGKSVPKNIQYF. Full variable domain (missing parts from reference TRBV7-9 and TRBJ2-4): DTGVSQNPRHKITKRGQNVTFRCDPISEHNRLYWYRQTLGQGPEFLTYFQNEAQLEKSRLLSDRFSAERPKGSFSTLEIQRTEQGDSAMYLCASSLLQGKSVPKNIQYFGAGTRLSVL.

This chain links TRBV6-5 with TRBJ1-5; D is uncertain. Germline V gives CDR1 MNHEY, CDR2 SVGAGI. This CDR3 region has 14 residues. Trimming shortened V by 6 bases and J by 1 base, and 10 bases separated the two germline ends. CDR3 loop: CASSPSGSNQPQHF. DNA of the CDR3: TGTGCCAGCAGCCCCAGCGGGAGCAATCAGCCCCAGCATTTT.

This rearrangement joins TRBV11-3 to TRBJ2-7; D is possibly TRBD1 (5 bases). V dropped 5 bases and J dropped 3 bases, with 11 bases sitting between them. Germline CDR1 reads SGHNT; CDR2 reads YENEEA. This CDR3 comprises 13 residues. The chain's CDR3 is CASSGRVGYEQYF. The CDR3 bases are TGTGCCAGCAGCGGCAGGGTTGGCTACGAGCAGTACTTC.

The chain links TRBV6-2 or TRBV6-3 to TRBJ1-6; D unclear. This CDR3 contains 17 residues. Germline loops: CDR1 MNHEY, CDR2 SVGEGT. Trimming shortened V by 5 bases and J by 11 bases, and 25 bases separated the two germline ends. As DNA, the CDR3 is TGTGCCAGCAGTCCCTTTCCGTTCGGGGTCTCTTTCCCACCCCTCCACTTT. It encodes CASSPFPFGVSFPPLHF.